The rows below give T cell receptor beta chains drawn from one sample of a study of blood T cell repertoires in COVID-19. This table comes from immunoSEQ multiplex PCR, and its TCRdb copy is limited to in-frame clones, with some not included. The profile shows 13,000 or so clones, about 88% of them singletons. Sequenced: peripheral blood. The receptor set was obtained from a human donor in a cohort sampled during active COVID-19. CDR3s include the opening cysteine and the closing phenylalanine or tryptophan. A D gene is named only where the DNA matches it firmly. A row's size may be missing; if present it is once, few, many or a size class.

TRBJ2-2	NA	17	NA	TRBV9	TGTGCCAGCAGCGTAATGGGATCGACAGGCTTCACCGGGGAGCTGTTTTTT	CASSVMGSTGFTGELFF
TRBJ2-1	TRBD2	17	NA	TRBV9	TGTGCCAGCAGCGTAGCCTCACTAGCGGGGGCCTACAATGAGCAGTTCTTC	CASSVASLAGAYNEQFF
TRBJ1-4	NA	19	NA	TRBV7-3	TGTGCCAGCAGCCCTCGGACAGAAGGAAACACGACAACTAATGAAAAACTGTTTTTT	CASSPRTEGNTTTNEKLFF
TRBJ2-7	NA	15	few	TRBV3-1/TRBV3-2	TGTGCCAGCAGCCAAGGTGGGGCGGGGGCGTACGAGCAGTACTTC	CASSQGGAGAYEQYF
TRBJ2-6	NA	19	NA	TRBV3-1/TRBV3-2	TGTGCCAGCAGCCAAGATTTCACAGGGCCTTGGTCGGGGGCCAACGTCCTGACTTTC	CASSQDFTGPWSGANVLTF
TRBJ1-2	TRBD1	13	NA	TRBV6-5	TGTGCCAGCAAAAGGGGGCTGTTTTATGGCTACACCTTC	CASKRGLFYGYTF
TRBJ1-5	NA	17	NA	TRBV24-1	TGTGCCACCAGTGACAAGGACAGCCTCTATAGCAATCAGCCCCAGCATTTT	CATSDKDSLYSNQPQHF
TRBJ1-6	TRBD1	15	NA	TRBV7-2	TGTGCCAGCAGCTTGCAGACAGGGGATAATTCACCCCTCCACTTT	CASSLQTGDNSPLHF
TRBJ1-6	NA	16	NA	TRBV28	TGTGCCAGCAGCCTTCTGGATTGGGGCAATAATTCACCCCTCCACTTT	CASSLLDWGNNSPLHF
TRBJ1-5	NA	15	NA	TRBV21-1	TGTGCCAGCAGCCCAAGGGGGTCTAGCAATCAGCCCCAGCATTTT	CASSPRGSSNQPQHF
TRBJ2-7	TRBD1	17	few	TRBV5-1	TGCGCCAGCAGCTGGAGTCCTCCGGGACAGGGCTCCTACGAGCAGTACTTC	CASSWSPPGQGSYEQYF
TRBJ1-2	NA	14	few	TRBV5-1	TGCGCCAGCAGCGCCCAGACAGGCGCCTATGGCTACACCTTC	CASSAQTGAYGYTF
TRBJ1-4	NA	16	NA	TRBV3-1/TRBV3-2	TGTGCCAGCAGCCAAGATTTGGGCCCAACTAATGAAAAACTGTTTTTT	CASSQDLGPTNEKLFF
TRBJ2-2	TRBD1	14	NA	TRBV6-4	TGTGCCAGCTCGGGACAGGCGAACACCGGGGAGCTGTTTTTT	CASSGQANTGELFF
TRBJ1-1	TRBD1	15	few	TRBV28	TGTGCCAGCTTATCACAGGGGAGCCAGAACACTGAAGCTTTCTTT	CASLSQGSQNTEAFF
TRBJ1-1	NA	13	NA	TRBV7-8	TGTGCCAGCAGCTTAGCGGGGGGGGCTGAAGCTTTCTTT	CASSLAGGAEAFF
TRBJ2-6	TRBD1	14	NA	TRBV5-1	TGCGCCACCAGGGACAGTCCTGGGGCCAACGTCCTGACTTTC	CATRDSPGANVLTF
TRBJ2-3	TRBD1	14	NA	TRBV29-1	TGCAGCGTCCTGCGGACAGGGGGCGAAGATACGCAGTATTTT	CSVLRTGGEDTQYF
TRBJ2-5	TRBD1	15	NA	TRBV10-3	TGTGCCATCAGTGGTGGACAGGGGGCTGCTTGGACCCAGTACTTC	CAISGGQGAAWTQYF
TRBJ1-1	NA	13	once	TRBV7-2	TGTGCCAGCAGCCTTTTTATAAACACTGAAGCTTTCTTT	CASSLFINTEAFF
TRBJ2-7	TRBD1	14	NA	TRBV3-1/TRBV3-2	TGTGCCAGCAGCCCGACAGGGCTTACCTACGAGCAGTACTTC	CASSPTGLTYEQYF
TRBJ1-1	NA	14	NA	TRBV7-3	TGTGCCAGCAGCTTATTAGGCAGGGGCACTGAAGCTTTCTTT	CASSLLGRGTEAFF
TRBJ2-1	NA	17	NA	TRBV4-3	TGCGCCAGCAGCCAAGATAATTTGGACAGTGCCTACAATGAGCAGTTCTTC	CASSQDNLDSAYNEQFF
TRBJ1-6	TRBD1	14	NA	TRBV6-2/TRBV6-3	TGTGCCAGCAGTTACTCGACAGGGGATTCACCCCTCCACTTT	CASSYSTGDSPLHF
TRBJ2-1	TRBD2	17	NA	TRBV7-3	TGTGCCAGCAGCTTAACGCTAGCGGGGAGCCCCTACAATGAGCAGTTCTTC	CASSLTLAGSPYNEQFF
TRBJ1-2	NA	15	NA	TRBV19	TGTGCCAGTAGTGAGCGCCGGACTACTAACTATGGCTACACCTTC	CASSERRTTNYGYTF